This TCR beta chain was identified during a study of blood T cells in healthy people across ages. Study results and caveats: While age rose, TCR beta diversity per million T cells dropped in a roughly linear way.

This clonotype was seen more than once but under ten times. The antigen remains undetermined. For the second PCR, which ran for roughly 7 to 11 cycles, a sample-barcoded 5' primer and a J-beta primer mix were used. From the 5' RACE reads, TCRdb called clonotypes with MiXCR, one entry per CDR3 protein. The sample shows over 600,000 distinct CDR3 sequences, 40% to 50% of them seen only once. The CDR3 contains 15 residues. Germline V gene data show CDR1 as MNHEY and CDR2 as SVGAGI. The V gene end was trimmed by 8 bases and the J gene end by 5 bases; junction bases not matched to a gene: 9. The clonotype was recovered from a man aged 80 or over in good health. The source material was blood. The rearrangement links TRBV6-5 to TRBJ1-4, with 9 bases fitting TRBD1. The CDR3 spells CASRRTGTGNEKLFF. The CDR3 DNA follows: TGTGCCAGCCGTCGAACCGGGACAGGGAATGAAAAACTGTTTTTT.